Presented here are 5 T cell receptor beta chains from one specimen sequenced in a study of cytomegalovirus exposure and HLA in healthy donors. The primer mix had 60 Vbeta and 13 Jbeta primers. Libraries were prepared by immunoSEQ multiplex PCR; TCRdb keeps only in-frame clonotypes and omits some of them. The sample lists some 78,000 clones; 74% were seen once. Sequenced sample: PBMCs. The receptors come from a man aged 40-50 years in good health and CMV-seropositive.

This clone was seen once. CDR3 bases: TGTGCCAGCTGCGTGACTAGCGGGGTCACAGATACGCAGTATTTT. Protein sequence: CASCVTSGVTDTQYF. The genes are TRBV6-1 and TRBJ2-3; TRBD2 aligns across 11 bases. With V trimmed by 8 bases and J by 2 bases, 6 bases remained unmatched. The CDR3 covers 15 residues. Germline CDR1 and CDR2: MNHNS and SASEGT.

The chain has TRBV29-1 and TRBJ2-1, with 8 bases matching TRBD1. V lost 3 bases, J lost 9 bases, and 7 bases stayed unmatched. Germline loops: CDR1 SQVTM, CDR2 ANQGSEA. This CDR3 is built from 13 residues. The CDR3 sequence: CSVDRTGSGEQFF. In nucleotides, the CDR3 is TGCAGCGTTGACAGGACAGGGTCGGGTGAGCAGTTCTTC.

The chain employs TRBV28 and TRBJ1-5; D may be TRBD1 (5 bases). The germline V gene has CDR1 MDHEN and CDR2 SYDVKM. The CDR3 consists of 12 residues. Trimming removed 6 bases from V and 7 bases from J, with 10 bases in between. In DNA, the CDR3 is TGTGCCAGCAGAGTAGGGGAACAGCCCCAGCATTTT. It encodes CASRVGEQPQHF.

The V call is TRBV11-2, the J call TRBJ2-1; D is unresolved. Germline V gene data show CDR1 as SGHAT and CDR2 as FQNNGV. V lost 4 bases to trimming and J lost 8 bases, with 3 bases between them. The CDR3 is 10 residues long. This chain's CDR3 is CASSSYEQFF. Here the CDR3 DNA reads TGTGCCAGCAGCTCCTATGAGCAGTTCTTC.

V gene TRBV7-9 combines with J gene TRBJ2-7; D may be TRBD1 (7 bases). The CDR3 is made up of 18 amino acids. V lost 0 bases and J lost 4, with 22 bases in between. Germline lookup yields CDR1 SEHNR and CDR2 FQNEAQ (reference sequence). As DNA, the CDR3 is TGTGCCAGCAGCTTAGCCGGGGGATCACAGGGGCGACTGTACGAGCAGTACTTC. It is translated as CASSLAGGSQGRLYEQYF.